Listed here are 19 T cell receptor beta chains from one sample, sequenced in a study of vaccination effects on CD4 cells after COVID-19. TCRdb keeps only in-frame clones here, not all; method: immunoSEQ multiplex PCR. The data show about 45,000 clones, around 70% seen once. Culturing for roughly 10 days preceded CD4+ T cell isolation. Either the BNT162b2 or mRNA-1273 vaccine was given to participants in two doses. Their antigens remain unidentified. This specimen consisted of CD4+ T cells from PBMCs cultured without peptide, obtained after COVID-19 vaccination. Every receptor here comes from a human donor who received a COVID-19 vaccine.

The chain is built from TRBV7-9 and TRBJ1-4; D is unclear. There are 15 residues in the CDR3. CDR1 SEHNR and CDR2 FQNEAQ come from the germline V gene (reference sequence). V was clipped by 1 base and J by 3 bases, with 9 bases between them. CDR3 bases: TGTGCCAGCAGCTTAGATGAGGGTGCTAATGAAAAACTGTTTTTT. Translated, it gives CASSLDEGANEKLFF.

The gene calls are TRBV29-1 and TRBJ2-7; D is uncertain. The CDR3 is 11 residues long. Between the trimmed V and J ends, which lost 0 bases and 2 bases, there was a span of 2 bases. Germline V gene lookup returns CDR1 SQVTM and CDR2 ANQGSEA. In nucleotides, the CDR3 is TGCAGCGTTGAAGATCCCTACGAGCAGTACTTC. This translates into CSVEDPYEQYF.

CDR3 nucleotides: TGTGCCAGCAGCCTAGGACAAGCCGGGGAGACCCAGTACTTC. It specifies CASSLGQAGETQYF. J is TRBJ2-5 and V is TRBV6-5; weak D call: TRBD1 (5 bases). Trimming left V 6 bases short and J 5 bases short, with 16 bases between. Germline assignment: CDR1 MNHEY and CDR2 SVGAGI. The CDR3 is 14 residues long.

The chain links TRBV21-1 to TRBJ2-5; the table names TRBD1, a call not compared with the DNA. TRBV21-1 is noted as a pseudogene. The CDR3 totals 14 residues. CDR3: CAPGKEGTEETQYF. The CDR3 nucleotides are TGTGCCCCCGGAAAGGAAGGGACAGAAGAGACCCAGTACTTC.

The V and J genes are TRBV5-4 and TRBJ2-2, with 7 bases that match TRBD1. The CDR3 is 17 residues long. The V gene's germline CDR1 is SGHNT and CDR2 YYREEE (reference sequence). After removal of 2 bases from V and 6 bases from J, the junction contained 13 bases not matched to a gene. CDR3 sequence: CASSLPTGRADAGELFF. In nucleotides, the CDR3 is TGTGCCAGCAGCTTACCGACAGGGCGGGCCGATGCCGGGGAGCTGTTTTTT.

The chain has TRBV5-1 and TRBJ1-6, with 8 bases matching TRBD1. V lost 4 bases and J lost 9; bases outside the gene matches: 9. This CDR3 is 15 amino acids long. From germline, CDR1 is SGHRS and CDR2 YFSETQ. In nucleotides, the CDR3 is TGCGCCAGCAGCCCCGGACAGGGATCGGGTTCACCCCTCCACTTT. Residues: CASSPGQGSGSPLHF.

This clone was counted only a few times. The chain combines TRBV2 with TRBJ2-7; D is ambiguous. Germline V gene data show CDR1 as SNHLY and CDR2 as FYNNEI. CDR3 length: 10 residues. Trimming left V 8 bases short and J 5 bases short, with 7 bases between. The CDR3 region has the DNA TGTGCCAGCCGTGTGAACGAGCAGTACTTC. Translated, it gives CASRVNEQYF.

This clone was counted between two and nine times. The CDR3 loop is CASSAGPQRGGFQNEQFF. For the CDR3, the DNA is TGTGCCAGCAGTGCGGGCCCTCAGCGGGGGGGATTCCAGAATGAGCAGTTCTTC. The rearrangement links TRBV5-4 to TRBJ2-1, with 10 bases matching TRBD2. This CDR3 has 18 residues. After removal of 5 bases from V and 7 bases from J, the junction contained 18 bases not matched to a gene. Per the germline V gene, CDR1 is SGHNT and CDR2 is YYREEE (reference sequence).

This chain connects TRBV18 to TRBJ1-1, with a tentative D call TRBD1 (6 bases). CDR3 length: 15 residues. The V gene's germline CDR1 is KGHSH and CDR2 LQKENI. Trimming took off 9 bases at V and 1 base at J, with 18 bases between the two ends. This CDR3 is CASNRERVRNTEAFF. The CDR3 coding sequence is TGTGCCAGTAACAGGGAGAGGGTGAGGAACACTGAAGCTTTCTTT.

V and J are TRBV3-1 (or the pseudogene TRBV3-2) and TRBJ1-1; a weak D match, TRBD1 (5 bases). The CDR3 spans 13 residues. Deletions cut 8 bases from V and 7 bases from J, with 17 bases between. Germline values: CDR1 LGHDT, CDR2 YNNKEL (reference sequence). The chain's CDR3 is CASSTGGVSEAFF. The CDR3 region has the DNA TGTGCCAGCTCGACCGGGGGGGTAAGTGAAGCTTTCTTT.

This clone has only a few counts. The rearrangement links TRBV18 to TRBJ1-1, with TRBD1 identical over 8 bases. Trimming cost V 6 bases and J 6 bases; bases outside gene matches: 3. Germline loops: CDR1 KGHSH, CDR2 LQKENI. This CDR3 is built from 12 residues. CDR3 coding DNA: TGTGCCAGCTCGCCCAGGGGGCCTGAAGCTTTCTTT. Residues: CASSPRGPEAFF.

This chain connects TRBV24-1 to TRBJ2-1; 8 bases are a match to TRBD2. This CDR3 has 15 amino acids. Germline V gene lookup returns CDR1 KGHDR and CDR2 SFDVKD. Unmatched junction bases numbered 4, after V lost 5 bases and J lost 2 bases. CDR3 in DNA: TGTGCCACCAGTGTCCCAGCGGGGGCCTACAATGAGCAGTTCTTC. This encodes CATSVPAGAYNEQFF.

In this sample, this clone turned up a few times. This rearrangement joins TRBV6-5 to TRBJ1-5; D possibly corresponds to TRBD1 (6 bases). In germline, CDR1 is MNHEY, CDR2 SVGAGI. The CDR3 runs to 13 residues. The V end was cut by 6 bases, the J end by 1 base, with 7 bases between. The CDR3 nucleotides are TGTGCCAGCAGACAGGGCAGCAATCAGCCCCAGCATTTT. Residues: CASRQGSNQPQHF.

V and J are TRBV6-4 and TRBJ1-1; D uncertain. V was clipped by 6 bases and J by 3 bases, with 11 bases between them. CDR3 length equals 13 residues. CDR1 is MRHNA, CDR2 SNTAGT, per germline. The CDR3 protein is CASSREEDTEAFF. The DNA for the CDR3 is TGTGCCAGCAGCCGAGAGGAAGACACTGAAGCTTTCTTT.

This clone was detected a few times. The chain recombines TRBV2 with TRBJ2-2; TRBD2 matches 7 bases. The CDR3 spans 14 residues. The V gene end was trimmed by 8 bases and the J gene end by 6 bases; junction bases not matched to a gene: 9. The germline V gene encodes CDR1 SNHLY and CDR2 FYNNEI. For the CDR3, the DNA is TGTGCCAGCCACGACCGGACTAGGGCCGGGGAGCTGTTTTTT. Residues: CASHDRTRAGELFF.

The chain employs TRBV7-6 and TRBJ2-5; D assignment may be TRBD1 or TRBD2 (5 bases each). V was pared by 0 bases and J by 2 bases, with 10 bases between. Germline loops: CDR1 SGHVS, CDR2 FNYEAQ. CDR3 length: 15 residues. The CDR3 coding sequence is TGTGCCAGCAGCTTAGCTCCGGGACCTCAAGAGACCCAGTACTTC. This encodes CASSLAPGPQETQYF.

The chain is built from TRBV3-1 (or the pseudogene TRBV3-2) and TRBJ1-6; D gene unclear. Germline V gene data show CDR1 as LGHDT and CDR2 as YNNKEL (reference sequence). The V and J ends lost 1 base and 7 bases respectively, with 2 bases between them. The CDR3 is 12 residues long. In nucleotides, the CDR3 is TGTGCCAGCAGCCAAGTCAATTCACCCCTCCACTTT. The encoded protein is CASSQVNSPLHF.

A word on this clone: An end of the junction differs from the germline gene, which may be a read error. The chain links TRBV3-1 (or the pseudogene TRBV3-2) to TRBJ1-1, with D perhaps matching TRBD1 (6 bases). CDR1 is LGHDT and CDR2 is YNNKEL in the germline V gene (reference sequence). The CDR3 sequence is 15 residues long. Written as DNA, the CDR3 is TGTGCCAGCAGCCAAGATACAGCCAGGGGACAAAGTCGGGTTTTT. Translating gives CASSQDTARGQSRVF.

The chain employs TRBV6-5 and TRBJ2-7, with 10 positions matching TRBD1. V lost 5 bases and J lost 1; bases outside the gene matches: 2. This CDR3 has 14 amino acids. CDR1 and CDR2 from the germline V gene are MNHEY and SVGAGI. The CDR3 reads CASSRDRGSYEQYF. CDR3 in DNA: TGTGCCAGCAGTCGGGACAGGGGTTCCTACGAGCAGTACTTC.